This TCR beta chain comes out of a study of technical replicates of blood from a handful of donors. The table came from immunoSEQ multiplex PCR; TCRdb's copy has only in-frame clones and leaves some out. Among about 100,000 clones listed, 95% to 96% were seen once. This clonotype was sampled from a human donor in good health. Sequencing was carried out using T cells isolated from PBMCs.

CDR3 protein: CASSEGGGGREQYF. In DNA form, the CDR3 reads TGTGCCAGCAGTGAAGGGGGGGGAGGTCGCGAGCAGTACTTC. The rearrangement joins TRBV6-1 to TRBJ2-7; the match to TRBD2 covers 7 bases. Germline trimming cut 1 base from V and 6 bases from J; bases unmatched to any gene: 6. The CDR3 loop spans 14 amino acids. Germline CDR1 MNHNS, CDR2 SASEGT.